The entry that follows covers one TCR beta chain sequence. Its matching antigen is unknown. This sample was included in a study of T-cell reconstitution after alpha-beta-depleted transplantation in children. Unique molecular identifiers tagged the TCRbeta library. TCRdb passed the PCR reads through MiXCR, listing each CDR3 protein once. The sample lists 300,000 to 400,000 distinct CDR3 sequences; about a quarter were seen once. Study observations and caveats: Surviving recipient T cells and intrathymic progenitors accounted for some patients' high TCRbeta diversity at day 60. Once a year had passed after transplant, T-cell counts and diversity came mostly from newly produced T cells.

Sequencing was performed on PBMCs, mostly from graft donor cells, taken 180 days after TCRalphabeta/CD19-depleted stem cell transplant. The clonotype comes from a male patient younger than 18 who had a stem cell transplant for acute lymphoblastic leukemia, so the T cells may come from the graft donor.

CDR3 protein: CSALADNYNEQFF. For the CDR3, the DNA is TGCAGTGCCCTAGCGGACAACTACAATGAGCAGTTCTTC. V gene TRBV20-1 combines with J gene TRBJ2-1; the match to TRBD2 covers 7 bases. The V segment lost 6 bases and the J segment 3 bases; nucleotides outside the gene matches: 5. Per germline, CDR1 DFQATT and CDR2 SNEGSKA (reference sequence). The CDR3 is made up of 13 amino acids.